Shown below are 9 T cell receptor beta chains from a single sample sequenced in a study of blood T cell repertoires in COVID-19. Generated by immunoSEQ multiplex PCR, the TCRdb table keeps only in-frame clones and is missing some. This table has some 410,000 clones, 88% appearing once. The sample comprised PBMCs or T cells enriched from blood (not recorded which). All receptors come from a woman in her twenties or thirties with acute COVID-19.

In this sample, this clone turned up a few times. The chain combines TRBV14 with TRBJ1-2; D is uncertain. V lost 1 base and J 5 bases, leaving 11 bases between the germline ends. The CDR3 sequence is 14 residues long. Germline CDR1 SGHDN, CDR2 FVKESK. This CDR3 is CASSQASGYYGYTF. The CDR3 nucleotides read TGTGCCAGCAGCCAAGCTAGTGGGTATTATGGCTACACCTTC.

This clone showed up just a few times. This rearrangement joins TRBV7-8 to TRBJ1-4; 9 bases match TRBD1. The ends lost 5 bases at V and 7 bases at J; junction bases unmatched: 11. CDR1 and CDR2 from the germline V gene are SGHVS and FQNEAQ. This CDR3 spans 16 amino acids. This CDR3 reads CASSLQGGQGSEKLFF. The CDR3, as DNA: TGTGCCAGCAGCCTACAAGGGGGACAGGGAAGTGAAAAACTGTTTTTT.

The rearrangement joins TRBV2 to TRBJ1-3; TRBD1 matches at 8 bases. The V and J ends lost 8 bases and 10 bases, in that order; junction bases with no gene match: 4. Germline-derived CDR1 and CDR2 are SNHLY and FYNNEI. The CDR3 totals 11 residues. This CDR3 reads CASGQGLTIYF. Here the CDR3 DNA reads TGTGCCAGCGGACAGGGTCTTACCATATATTTT. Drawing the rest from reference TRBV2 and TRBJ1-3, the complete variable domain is EPEVTQTPSHQVTQMGQEVILRCVPISNHLYFYWYRQILGQKVEFLVSFYNNEISEKSEIFDDQFSVERPDGSNFTLKIRSTKLEDSAMYFCASGQGLTIYFGEGSWLTVV.

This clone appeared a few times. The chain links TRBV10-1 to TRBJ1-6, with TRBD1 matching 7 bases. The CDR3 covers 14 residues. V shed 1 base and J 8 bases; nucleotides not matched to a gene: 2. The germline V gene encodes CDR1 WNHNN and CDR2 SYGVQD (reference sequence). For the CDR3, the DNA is TGCGCCAGCAGTGAGTACAGGGGCGATTCACCCCTCCACTTT. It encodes CASSEYRGDSPLHF.

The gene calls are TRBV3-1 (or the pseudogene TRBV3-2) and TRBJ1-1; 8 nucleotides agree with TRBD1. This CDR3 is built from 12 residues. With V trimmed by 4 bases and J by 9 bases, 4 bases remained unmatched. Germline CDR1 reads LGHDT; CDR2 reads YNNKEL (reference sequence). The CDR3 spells CASSRQGLQAFF. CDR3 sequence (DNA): TGTGCCAGCAGCCGACAGGGGCTGCAAGCTTTCTTT.

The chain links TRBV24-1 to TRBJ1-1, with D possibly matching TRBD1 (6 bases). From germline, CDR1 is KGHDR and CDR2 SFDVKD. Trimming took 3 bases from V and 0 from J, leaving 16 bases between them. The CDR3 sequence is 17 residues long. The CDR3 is CATSDPETGNMNTEAFF. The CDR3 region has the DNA TGTGCCACCAGTGATCCCGAGACAGGTAATATGAACACTGAAGCTTTCTTT.

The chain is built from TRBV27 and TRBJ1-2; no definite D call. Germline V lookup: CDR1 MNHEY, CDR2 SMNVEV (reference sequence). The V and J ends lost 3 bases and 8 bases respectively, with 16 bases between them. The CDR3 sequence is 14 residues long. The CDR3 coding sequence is TGTGCCAGCAGTTTTCTGGCGGGAAATGGGGGCTACACCTTC. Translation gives CASSFLAGNGGYTF.

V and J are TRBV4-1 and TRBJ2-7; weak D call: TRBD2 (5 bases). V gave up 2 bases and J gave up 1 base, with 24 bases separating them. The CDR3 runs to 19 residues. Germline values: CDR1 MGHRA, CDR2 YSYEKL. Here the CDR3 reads CASSQPGLTRRSPSYEQYF. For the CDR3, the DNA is TGCGCCAGCAGCCAACCCGGTCTCACTAGGCGGTCTCCGTCCTACGAGCAGTACTTC.

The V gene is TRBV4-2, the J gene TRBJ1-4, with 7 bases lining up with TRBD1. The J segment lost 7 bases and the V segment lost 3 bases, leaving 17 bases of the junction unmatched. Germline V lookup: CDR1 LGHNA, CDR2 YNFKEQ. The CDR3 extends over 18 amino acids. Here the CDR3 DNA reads TGTGCCAGCAGCCAGCGCGCCCGACAGGGCCTAGGAGGTGAAAAACTGTTTTTT. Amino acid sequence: CASSQRARQGLGGEKLFF.